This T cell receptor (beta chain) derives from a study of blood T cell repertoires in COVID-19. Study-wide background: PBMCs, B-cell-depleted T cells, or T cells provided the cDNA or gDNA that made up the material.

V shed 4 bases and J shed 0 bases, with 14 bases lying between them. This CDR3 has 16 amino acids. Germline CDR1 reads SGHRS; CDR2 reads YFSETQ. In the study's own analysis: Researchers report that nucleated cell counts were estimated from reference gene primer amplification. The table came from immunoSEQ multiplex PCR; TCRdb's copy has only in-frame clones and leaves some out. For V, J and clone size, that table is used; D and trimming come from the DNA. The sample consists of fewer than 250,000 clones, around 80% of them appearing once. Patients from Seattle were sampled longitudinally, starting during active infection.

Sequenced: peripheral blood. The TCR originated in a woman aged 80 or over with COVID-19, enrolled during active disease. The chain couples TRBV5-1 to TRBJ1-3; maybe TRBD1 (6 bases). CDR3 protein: CASSHGQISSGNTIYF. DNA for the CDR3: TGCGCCAGCAGCCACGGACAGATCTCCTCTGGAAACACCATATATTTT.